In its sample, the clone carrying this T cell receptor beta chain was seen a few times. The source of the sample is a study of regulatory T cells in long-lasting Graves disease. Arm-PCR of CDR3 regions and iRepertoire HTBI primers were the basis on which TCR beta libraries were built. One entry per CDR3 protein results from TCRdb running MiXCR on the multiplex PCR reads. The repertoire consists of fewer than 550,000 distinct CDR3 sequences, with roughly 15% occurring once and the leading ten covering 20% to 25%. Germline values: CDR1 DFQATT, CDR2 SNEGSKA (reference sequence). The V and J ends lost 5 bases and 7 bases respectively, with 17 bases between them. The CDR3 runs 13 residues. Regarding time point: newly diagnosed GD, antithyroid drugs for less than 3 months. The authors made the TCR library using RNA they extracted from PBMCs. The data also belong to a second study, concerning T cells in Graves' hyperthyroidism and ophthalmopathy.

The rearrangement uses TRBV20-1 and TRBJ1-1, with D uncertain. The TCR comes from a young woman with Graves disease. This material consisted of peripheral blood mononuclear cells (PBMCs), taken at new diagnosis, from a patient treated with antithyroid drugs. In DNA form, the CDR3 reads TGCAGTGCTGCTCCCAATCTGGGGTTTGAAGCTTTCTTT. Its protein product is CSAAPNLGFEAFF.